The clone carrying this T cell receptor (beta chain) was seen many times. TCRbeta library preparation incorporated unique molecular identifiers. MiXCR, applied by TCRdb to the PCR reads, yields one record per CDR3 protein. The table has some 72,000 distinct CDR3 sequences, roughly 6.6% seen once; the top ten hold less than 3%. The entry originates in a study of T-cell reconstitution after alpha-beta-depleted transplantation in children. The V end lost 5 bases, the J end lost 2 bases, and 15 bases lay between the germline ends. The CDR3 contains 15 residues. Germline assignment: CDR1 SGHRS and CDR2 YFSETQ.

The genes are TRBV5-1 and TRBJ2-3, with D possibly matching TRBD2 (5 bases). The source is a human donor who donated a stem cell graft to a child with acute lymphoblastic leukemia. The source was PBMCs from the stem cell graft donor, collected from the stem cell graft. CDR3 bases: TGCGCCAGCAGAGGGAGAACGGAGCCCACAGATACGCAGTATTTT. Its protein is CASRGRTEPTDTQYF.